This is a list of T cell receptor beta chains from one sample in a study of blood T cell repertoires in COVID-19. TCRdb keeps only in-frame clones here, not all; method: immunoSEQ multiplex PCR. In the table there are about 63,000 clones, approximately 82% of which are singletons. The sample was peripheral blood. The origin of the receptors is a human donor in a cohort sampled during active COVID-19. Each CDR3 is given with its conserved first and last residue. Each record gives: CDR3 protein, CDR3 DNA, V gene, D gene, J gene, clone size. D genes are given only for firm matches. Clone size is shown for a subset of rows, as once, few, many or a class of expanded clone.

CDR3: CASSVSSGVSSYEQYF; DNA: TGTGCCAGCAGTGTGTCTTCGGGGGTGAGCTCCTACGAGCAGTACTTC; V: TRBV2; D: .; J: TRBJ2-7; size: few
CDR3: CASSSQGGTDTQYF; DNA: TGTGCCAGCAGCTCACAGGGAGGCACAGATACGCAGTATTTT; V: TRBV11-2; D: .; J: TRBJ2-3; size: .
CDR3: CATSDGRETQYF; DNA: TGTGCCACCAGTGACGGGAGAGAGACCCAGTACTTC; V: TRBV24-1; D: .; J: TRBJ2-5; size: .
CDR3: CASSPRGSRGEKLFF; DNA: TGTGCCAGCTCACCAAGAGGGTCTCGGGGAGAAAAACTGTTTTTT; V: TRBV18; D: .; J: TRBJ1-4; size: once
CDR3: CASRVAGNTGELFF; DNA: TGTGCCAGCCGAGTAGCGGGGAACACCGGGGAGCTGTTTTTT; V: TRBV6-5; D: TRBD2; J: TRBJ2-2; size: .
CDR3: CASSYGRYGYTF; DNA: TGTGCCAGCAGTTACGGCCGTTATGGCTACACCTTC; V: TRBV6-2/TRBV6-3; D: .; J: TRBJ1-2; size: .
CDR3: CAASGYPNYGYTF; DNA: TGTGCCGCGTCAGGGTATCCTAACTATGGCTACACCTTC; V: TRBV6-5; D: .; J: TRBJ1-2; size: .
CDR3: CASSVGTSGGATDTQYF; DNA: TGTGCCAGCAGCGTAGGGACTAGCGGGGGGGCCACAGATACGCAGTATTTT; V: TRBV9; D: TRBD2; J: TRBJ2-3; size: .
CDR3: CASSLVGDEQFF; DNA: TGTGCCAGCAGCCTAGTCGGGGATGAGCAGTTCTTC; V: TRBV5-4; D: .; J: TRBJ2-1; size: once
CDR3: CASSYEGSGSGDTQYF; DNA: TGTGCCAGCAGTTACGAGGGTAGCGGGAGTGGAGATACGCAGTATTTT; V: TRBV6-2/TRBV6-3; D: TRBD2; J: TRBJ2-3; size: .
CDR3: CASSLSGSGRAYEQYF; DNA: TGTGCCAGCAGCCTAAGTGGCAGCGGGAGGGCCTACGAGCAGTACTTC; V: TRBV4-2; D: TRBD2; J: TRBJ2-7; size: .
CDR3: CASSLVPVRGYRFYGYTF; DNA: TGTGCCAGCAGCTTGGTCCCCGTTCGAGGATATCGGTTCTATGGCTACACCTTC; V: TRBV5-6; D: .; J: TRBJ1-2; size: .
CDR3: CASSSYLPPYEQYF; DNA: TGTGCCAGCAGCTCCTACCTCCCACCCTACGAGCAGTACTTC; V: TRBV7-2; D: .; J: TRBJ2-7; size: .
CDR3: CASSGRQGAGGQPQHF; DNA: TGTGCCAGCAGCGGGAGACAGGGGGCGGGTGGTCAGCCCCAGCATTTT; V: TRBV2; D: TRBD1; J: TRBJ1-5; size: few
CDR3: CASTLTGKVNTEAFF; DNA: TGTGCCAGCACCTTAACAGGGAAGGTGAACACTGAAGCTTTCTTT; V: TRBV6-5; D: .; J: TRBJ1-1; size: .
CDR3: CASSSGLAAGEQYF; DNA: TGTGCCAGCAGCTCAGGACTAGCGGCTGGGGAGCAGTACTTC; V: TRBV7-9; D: TRBD2; J: TRBJ2-7; size: few
CDR3: CASSQDGHSNQPQHF; DNA: TGCGCCAGCAGCCAAGATGGGCATAGCAATCAGCCCCAGCATTTT; V: TRBV4-1; D: .; J: TRBJ1-5; size: once
CDR3: CASSLYGRTNEKLFF; DNA: TGTGCCAGCAGCTTATATGGCAGAACTAATGAAAAACTGTTTTTT; V: TRBV7-8; D: .; J: TRBJ1-4; size: .
CDR3: CASRVSGRDTQYF; DNA: TGTGCCAGCAGGGTTAGCGGGAGGGATACGCAGTATTTT; V: TRBV27; D: TRBD2; J: TRBJ2-3; size: .
CDR3: CASSPLSGRSYEQYF; DNA: TGTGCCAGCTCGCCCCTTAGCGGGAGATCCTACGAGCAGTACTTC; V: TRBV18; D: TRBD2; J: TRBJ2-7; size: .
CDR3: CASSQDGGLFSGANVLTF; DNA: TGTGCCAGCAGCCAAGATGGGGGACTTTTCTCTGGGGCCAACGTCCTGACTTTC; V: TRBV4-2; D: .; J: TRBJ2-6; size: few
CDR3: CASSYRTGRTGELFF; DNA: TGCGCCAGCAGCTATAGGACAGGGCGCACCGGGGAGCTGTTTTTT; V: TRBV5-1; D: TRBD1; J: TRBJ2-2; size: few
CDR3: CASSLGGGTDTQYF; DNA: TGCGCCAGCAGCTTGGGCGGGGGCACAGATACGCAGTATTTT; V: TRBV5-1; D: .; J: TRBJ2-3; size: .
CDR3: CASGQGAQETQYF; DNA: TGTGCCAGTGGACAGGGGGCCCAAGAGACCCAGTACTTC; V: TRBV11-2; D: TRBD1; J: TRBJ2-5; size: .
CDR3: CASSRTDFNEKLFF; DNA: TGCGCCAGCAGCCGGACAGATTTTAATGAAAAACTGTTTTTT; V: TRBV4-1; D: .; J: TRBJ1-4; size: .
CDR3: CASSSGTSPDTQYF; DNA: TGTGCCAGCAGTTCCGGGACTTCCCCAGATACGCAGTATTTT; V: TRBV6-2/TRBV6-3; D: .; J: TRBJ2-3; size: once
CDR3: CASRPYGRGVYF; DNA: TGTGCCAGCAGACCCTACGGGCGGGGCGTATACTTC; V: TRBV27; D: .; J: TRBJ1-2; size: .
CDR3: CASSSIWQGAFETQYF; DNA: TGTGCCAGCAGTTCCATCTGGCAGGGGGCTTTCGAGACCCAGTACTTC; V: TRBV7-6; D: TRBD1; J: TRBJ2-5; size: .
CDR3: CASSSWGFGGAETQYF; DNA: TGTGCCAGCAGCTCCTGGGGGTTTGGCGGGGCTGAGACCCAGTACTTC; V: TRBV7-2; D: .; J: TRBJ2-5; size: .
CDR3: CASSGIRMVFYGYTF; DNA: TGTGCCAGCAGTGGAATCAGGATGGTCTTCTACGGCTACACCTTC; V: TRBV2; D: .; J: TRBJ1-2; size: .
CDR3: CASSPRQAPMNTEAFF; DNA: TGTGCCAGCTCACCGAGACAGGCCCCTATGAACACTGAAGCTTTCTTT; V: TRBV18; D: .; J: TRBJ1-1; size: few
CDR3: CASSSYLGGAFF; DNA: TGTGCCAGCAGCTCTTACCTCGGGGGGGCTTTCTTT; V: TRBV11-2; D: .; J: TRBJ1-1; size: few
CDR3: CASSNQGEQYF; DNA: TGTGCCAGCAGTAACCAGGGTGAGCAGTACTTC; V: TRBV6-5; D: .; J: TRBJ2-7; size: .
CDR3: CASSLTSGGVVGTQYF; DNA: TGTGCCAGCAGCCTAACTAGCGGGGGAGTGGTTGGGACCCAGTACTTC; V: TRBV2; D: TRBD2; J: TRBJ2-5; size: .
CDR3: CASSKLAGGREQYF; DNA: TGTGCCAGTAGTAAGTTGGCAGGGGGCAGAGAGCAGTACTTC; V: TRBV19; D: TRBD1; J: TRBJ2-7; size: .
CDR3: CASSPTGGSDEQYF; DNA: TGCGCCAGCAGCCCGACAGGGGGTTCCGACGAGCAGTACTTC; V: TRBV5-1; D: TRBD1; J: TRBJ2-7; size: .
CDR3: CAWRDRGRINEKLFF; DNA: TGTGCCTGGAGGGACAGGGGGCGCATTAATGAAAAACTGTTTTTT; V: TRBV30; D: TRBD1; J: TRBJ1-4; size: .
CDR3: CASSSGTPLNEQFF; DNA: TGCGCCAGCAGCAGCGGGACTCCACTCAATGAGCAGTTCTTC; V: TRBV5-1; D: TRBD2; J: TRBJ2-1; size: .
CDR3: CASSLTQDYPTDTQYF; DNA: TGTGCCAGCAGCTTAACCCAGGACTACCCTACAGATACGCAGTATTTT; V: TRBV7-9; D: .; J: TRBJ2-3; size: .
CDR3: CASSARLAGAPDTQYF; DNA: TGTGCCAGCAGCGCCCGACTAGCGGGGGCCCCAGATACGCAGTATTTT; V: TRBV9; D: TRBD2; J: TRBJ2-3; size: .
CDR3: CATSDWTREGDTQYF; DNA: TGTGCCACCAGTGACTGGACCCGGGAGGGAGATACGCAGTATTTT; V: TRBV24-1; D: TRBD2; J: TRBJ2-3; size: .
CDR3: CAWSSIPRLAGDQETQYF; DNA: TGTGCCTGGAGTTCCATCCCCCGACTAGCGGGAGACCAAGAGACCCAGTACTTC; V: TRBV30; D: TRBD2; J: TRBJ2-5; size: few
CDR3: CASSEYGKGGANVLTF; DNA: TGTGCCAGCAGTGAGTACGGGAAGGGTGGGGCCAACGTCCTGACTTTC; V: TRBV6-1; D: .; J: TRBJ2-6; size: .
CDR3: CASSPGLAGVGRDTQYF; DNA: TGTGCCAGCAGCCCGGGACTAGCGGGAGTGGGAAGGGATACGCAGTATTTT; V: TRBV2; D: TRBD2; J: TRBJ2-3; size: once
CDR3: CASSMSRVRTSGGRLNNEQFF; DNA: TGTGCCAGTAGTATGTCCAGGGTTAGGACTAGCGGGGGGCGGTTGAACAATGAGCAGTTCTTC; V: TRBV19; D: TRBD2; J: TRBJ2-1; size: .
CDR3: CASSPGTGYGYNEQFF; DNA: TGTGCCAGCAGCCCCGGGACAGGGTACGGCTACAATGAGCAGTTCTTC; V: TRBV7-9; D: TRBD1; J: TRBJ2-1; size: once
CDR3: CASRLSGQGSGELFF; DNA: TGTGCCAGCAGATTGTCGGGACAGGGCTCCGGGGAGCTGTTTTTT; V: TRBV5-6; D: TRBD1; J: TRBJ2-2; size: .
CDR3: CASSRSTPMNTEAFF; DNA: TGTGCCAGCAGTAGGAGCACCCCCATGAACACTGAAGCTTTCTTT; V: TRBV27; D: .; J: TRBJ1-1; size: .
CDR3: CASSILWYNEQFF; DNA: TGTGCCAGCAGCATTCTATGGTACAATGAGCAGTTCTTC; V: TRBV27; D: .; J: TRBJ2-1; size: once
CDR3: CASSIQPSGPYEQYF; DNA: TGTGCCAGTAGTATACAACCAAGCGGTCCGTACGAGCAGTACTTC; V: TRBV19; D: .; J: TRBJ2-7; size: .